This paragraph reports one T cell receptor beta chain. Its cognate antigen is unknown. This record belongs to a study of radiation and T cells in renal cell carcinoma. Points from the study as a whole: In nephrectomy-only tumors, top 100 clonotypes averaged roughly 43%, versus 54% irradiated. Dominant CDR3 motifs were more common in irradiated tumors than controls.

Clones were read by immunoSEQ multiplex PCR, and TCRdb kept only the in-frame ones, dropping some. Of 18,000 or so clones listed, about 50% were seen once; the top ten hold approximately 12%. Specified treatment: 15 Gy SBRT to primary tumor, nephrectomy 4 weeks later. Nephrectomy followed 15 Gy stereotactic body radiation by 4 weeks. Germline V gives CDR1 MGHDK, CDR2 SYGVNS. The CDR3 is made up of 15 amino acids. V was clipped by 1 base and J by 1 base, with 9 bases between them. The sequenced sample was tumor tissue, obtained from a patient whose treatment included radiotherapy and nephrectomy. The receptor's source is a man between 50 and 59 years old with renal cell carcinoma. V gene TRBV25-1 combines with J gene TRBJ2-3; weak D call: TRBD1 (6 bases). The CDR3 DNA sequence: TGTGCCAGCAGTGAATTAGAGGGGGGCACAGATACGCAGTATTTT. As protein: CASSELEGGTDTQYF.